A selection of T cell receptor beta chains follows, all from one sample in a study of identical twins. In TCRdb, the 5' RACE reads were re-called with MiXCR into one record per CDR3 protein. The data hold about 530,000 distinct CDR3 sequences, with approximately 20% observed a single time. The sample was also reused in another study, on yellow fever vaccine responses in identical twins.

The sample consisted of CD4+ T cells sorted from blood. The source of these receptors is a woman aged 18 to 35 in good health. Each CDR3 is given with its conserved first and last residue. Fields, in order: J gene, clone size, V gene, D gene, CDR3 DNA, CDR3 protein. A D gene is named only where the DNA matches it firmly. Clone sizes are given selectively: once, few, many, or a class where the clone is expanded.

>TRBJ2-1|few|TRBV6-5|TRBD2
TGTGCCAGCAGTTGGAAAGCGGGGGGTTACAATGAGCAGTTCTTC
CASSWKAGGYNEQFF
>TRBJ2-1|NA|TRBV7-9|NA
TGTGCCAGCAGCCCCGGGAAGCAGTTCTTC
CASSPGKQFF
>TRBJ1-2|NA|TRBV13|NA
TGTGCCAGCAGCTTAGAGTCAGGGAAAGCTAACTATGGCTACACCTTC
CASSLESGKANYGYTF
>TRBJ2-1|NA|TRBV28|TRBD1
TGTGCCAGCAGTTCCCGGACAGGGGAAGATTACAATGAGCAGTTCTTC
CASSSRTGEDYNEQFF
>TRBJ2-1|once|TRBV20-1|NA
TGCTGTGCTAGAGAATACTGGGACTCCCGCTCCTACAATGAGCAGTTCTTC
CCAREYWDSRSYNEQFF
>TRBJ2-3|NA|TRBV2|TRBD2
TGTGCCAGCACGGCTAGCGGGATGGGGACAGATACGCAGTATTTT
CASTASGMGTDTQYF
>TRBJ2-7|NA|TRBV20-1|TRBD2
TGCAGTGCAACTCTACCCGGGACTAACTCCTACGAGCAGTACTTC
CSATLPGTNSYEQYF
>TRBJ2-5|NA|TRBV6-5|NA
TGTGCCAGCAGTTACTCTGGGACACTCCTCCAAGAGACCCAGTACTTC
CASSYSGTLLQETQYF
>TRBJ2-1|NA|TRBV4-1|TRBD1
TGCGCCAGCAGCCAAGGTAGACAGGGGCCCCTGATCAATGAGCAGTTCTTC
CASSQGRQGPLINEQFF
>TRBJ2-2|few|TRBV5-5|TRBD2
TGTGCCAGCAGCTTGGAGAGCGGGAGGAACACCGGGGAGCTGTTTTTT
CASSLESGRNTGELFF
>TRBJ2-5|NA|TRBV15|TRBD2
TGTGCCACCAGACCCGGGACTAGCGGGGGTCAGACCCAGTACTTC
CATRPGTSGGQTQYF
>TRBJ2-1|few|TRBV2|NA
TGTGCCAGCACAATGGAGGAAGGACTCAACTACAATGAGCAGTTCTTC
CASTMEEGLNYNEQFF
>TRBJ1-6|NA|TRBV14|TRBD1
TGTGCCAGCAGCTACACGACGACAGGGGGTAGTTCACCCCTCCACTTT
CASSYTTTGGSSPLHF
>TRBJ2-5|NA|TRBV29-1|NA
TGCAGCGTTGATGGGGGGAATCAAGAGACCCAGTACTTC
CSVDGGNQETQYF
>TRBJ2-4|NA|TRBV27|NA
TGTGCCAGCACCTCCCGGGACGGTCGGTTTCAGTACTTC
CASTSRDGRFQYF
>TRBJ2-5|NA|TRBV5-1|TRBD2
TGCGCCAGCAGCTTGTACGGACTAGCGGGAGGGCCAGAGACCCAGTACTTC
CASSLYGLAGGPETQYF
>TRBJ2-5|few|TRBV2|NA
TGTGCCAGCAACATCGACAGATGGGAGACCCAGTACTTC
CASNIDRWETQYF
>TRBJ2-2|few|TRBV12-3/TRBV12-4|NA
TGTGCCAGCAGCCGTGTATGGGACACCGGGGAGCTGTTTTTT
CASSRVWDTGELFF
>TRBJ1-4|NA|TRBV29-1|TRBD1
TGCAGCGTAGGACAGGGGGCGAAGAATAATGAAAAACTGTTTTTT
CSVGQGAKNNEKLFF
>TRBJ2-1|few|TRBV12-3/TRBV12-4|TRBD2
TGTGCCAGCAGTTTACGGTTTTCGGGACTAGCGGGATCCGGGCAGTTCTTC
CASSLRFSGLAGSGQFF
>TRBJ2-2|many|TRBV3-1|NA
TGTGCCAGCAGCGATACCGGGGAGCTGTTTTTT
CASSDTGELFF
>TRBJ2-1|few|TRBV5-1|TRBD2
TGCGCCAGCAGCTTAACTAGCGGGGGGGCTCTGAATGAGCAGTTCTTC
CASSLTSGGALNEQFF
>TRBJ2-3|few|TRBV7-3|TRBD2
TGTGCCAGCAGCAACGGACTAGCTGGAGATACGCAGTATTTT
CASSNGLAGDTQYF
>TRBJ2-1|many|TRBV25-1|TRBD1
TGTGCCAGCAGTGGTGGACAGGGCCCCTACAATGAGCAGTTCTTC
CASSGGQGPYNEQFF
>TRBJ2-1|few|TRBV9|TRBD2
TGTGCCAGCAGCGTAGGAGGCTTCGCGGGGGGAGGAAATGAGCAGTTCTTC
CASSVGGFAGGGNEQFF
>TRBJ2-3|few|TRBV20-1|TRBD2
TGCAGTGCTAGAGATGCGGCTAGCGGGAGTATAGATACGCAGTATTTT
CSARDAASGSIDTQYF
>TRBJ2-7|NA|TRBV7-2|TRBD2
TGTGCCAGCAGCTTAGCCGGCGGGAGCGCCTACGAGCAGTACTTC
CASSLAGGSAYEQYF
>TRBJ2-3|NA|TRBV2|NA
TGTGCCAGCAGTTCACCCCAGGCCTGGGCGGATACGCAGTATTTT
CASSSPQAWADTQYF
>TRBJ2-1|few|TRBV12-3/TRBV12-4|NA
TGTGCCAGCAGCCGAAGTGAGTGGTCCTACAATGAGCAGTTCTTC
CASSRSEWSYNEQFF
>TRBJ2-7|NA|TRBV12-2|NA
TGTGCAAGTCGCCTCATAGCGGGAGAGGGGCTTTGGTACGAGCAGTACTTC
CASRLIAGEGLWYEQYF
>TRBJ2-5|few|TRBV5-1|TRBD2
TGCGCCAGCAGTGCAGCGGGGGGCTCCCAAGAGACCCAGTACTTC
CASSAAGGSQETQYF
>TRBJ2-1|NA|TRBV6-5|TRBD2
TGTGCCAGCAGTTCCTGGACTAGCGGGGGGGCCCCCAATGAGCAGTTCTTC
CASSSWTSGGAPNEQFF
>TRBJ1-2|few|TRBV9|TRBD1
TGTGCCAGCAGCGTAGGAATATCACCCGGCTACACAGGGGATCAGAACTATGGCTACACCTTC
CASSVGISPGYTGDQNYGYTF
>TRBJ2-1|NA|TRBV20-1|NA
TGCAGTGCCAAGTCGGGCTCGCTCAATGAGCAGTTCTTC
CSAKSGSLNEQFF
>TRBJ2-5|NA|TRBV5-1|TRBD2
TGCGCCAGCAGCACCCAACTATTAGCGGGAGGAGAGACCCAGTACTTC
CASSTQLLAGGETQYF
>TRBJ2-7|few|TRBV5-1|TRBD2
TGCGCCAGCAGCTTGGACTCCGGGACTAGCGTTGCCGAGCAGTACTTC
CASSLDSGTSVAEQYF
>TRBJ2-3|NA|TRBV28|TRBD1
TGTGCCAGCCAATGGGACAGTAGCACAGATACGCAGTATTTT
CASQWDSSTDTQYF
>TRBJ2-1|few|TRBV28|TRBD2
TGTGCCAGCAATGTGATAGCGGGATTCCGGGGGAGGTACAATGAGCAGTTCTTC
CASNVIAGFRGRYNEQFF
>TRBJ2-1|NA|TRBV12-3/TRBV12-4|NA
TGTGCCAGCAGGCTAGGGGGGGAGGGGAACAATGAGCAGTTCTTC
CASRLGGEGNNEQFF
>TRBJ1-3|few|TRBV2|NA
TGTGCCAGCAGTCCTGACAGCTATCTTGGAAACACCATATATTTT
CASSPDSYLGNTIYF
>TRBJ2-1|NA|TRBV29-1|TRBD2
TGCAGCATAAGAGCGGGAGGGCCGTGGAATGAGCAGTTCTTC
CSIRAGGPWNEQFF
>TRBJ2-1|NA|TRBV6-5|TRBD2
TGTGCCAGCAGTTACTCCGGGACTAGGGGCAATGAGCAGTTCTTC
CASSYSGTRGNEQFF
>TRBJ2-6|once|TRBV3-1|TRBD2
TGTGCCAGCAGCCTCAGGACTAGCGGGAGGCTCTCTGGGGCCAACGTCCTGACTTTC
CASSLRTSGRLSGANVLTF
>TRBJ2-5|few|TRBV29-1|NA
TGCAGCGTTGAAAAAGATTCGGGGACCCAGTACTTC
CSVEKDSGTQYF
>TRBJ2-2|NA|TRBV7-8|NA
TGTGCCAGCAGCTCCCGGGGCGGCAACACCGGGGAGCTGTTTTTT
CASSSRGGNTGELFF
>TRBJ1-4|once|TRBV4-1|NA
TGCGCCAGCAGCAGAAGATTTAGGGCGGGGGACGAAAAACTGTTTTTT
CASSRRFRAGDEKLFF
>TRBJ2-7|few|TRBV28|TRBD1
TGTGCCAGCAGTTTACCCCGGGACAGTTCTACCCCTTACGAGCAGTACTTC
CASSLPRDSSTPYEQYF
>TRBJ1-2|NA|TRBV6-4|TRBD1
TGTGCCAGCAGAGCCCTGGGACAGGGTACGTTCGGCTACACCTTC
CASRALGQGTFGYTF
>TRBJ2-4|NA|TRBV10-3|NA
TGTGCCATCAGTGGACTTGTAGGCATTCAGTACTTC
CAISGLVGIQYF
>TRBJ2-3|few|TRBV7-9|NA
TGTGCCAGCAGCTTCTACCCCCGCACAGATACGCAGTATTTT
CASSFYPRTDTQYF
>TRBJ2-7|few|TRBV6-1|TRBD2
TGTGCCAGCAGTAAAGGGACTAGCGGGTTGAAATACGAGCAGTACTTC
CASSKGTSGLKYEQYF
>TRBJ2-5|medium-sized|TRBV7-8|NA
TGTGCCAGCAGCCAAGAAACAGGGGGGAGGGAAGAGACCCAGTACTTC
CASSQETGGREETQYF
>TRBJ2-3|few|TRBV7-2|NA
TGTGCCAGCAGCTCGCACCCAAGGGTGGCTAGCACAGATACGCAGTATTTT
CASSSHPRVASTDTQYF
>TRBJ2-1|many|TRBV5-1|NA
TGCGCCAGCAGCTTGGACAGGGGACTTTACAATGAGCAGTTCTTC
CASSLDRGLYNEQFF
>TRBJ1-2|NA|TRBV20-1|TRBD1
TGCAGTGCTAGCCCGGGACAGATTATACTTAACTATGGCTACACCTTC
CSASPGQIILNYGYTF
>TRBJ2-5|few|TRBV7-9|NA
TGTGCCAGCAGCTTATCTACGAACAGGGGGGGGCCAGGGACCCAGTACTTC
CASSLSTNRGGPGTQYF
>TRBJ2-3|NA|TRBV28|NA
TGTGCCAGCAGCCCTGACTTTCCTAGCACAGATACGCAGTATTTT
CASSPDFPSTDTQYF
>TRBJ2-1|NA|TRBV20-1|TRBD2
TGCAGTGCTAGTACTAGCGGGAGGGTCTACAATGAGCAGTTCTTC
CSASTSGRVYNEQFF
>TRBJ2-6|few|TRBV12-3/TRBV12-4|NA
TGTGCCAGCAGTTTTGACTGGACTGGGGCCAACGTCCTGACTTTC
CASSFDWTGANVLTF
>TRBJ2-1|NA|TRBV6-2/TRBV6-3|TRBD2
TGTGCCAGCAGTTACGTAGCGGGAGGGCCCTACAATGAGCAGTTCTTC
CASSYVAGGPYNEQFF